This is a list of T cell receptor beta chains from one sample in a study of OX40 agonist ivuxolimab in advanced cancers. Some clones are missing from TCRdb's copy, which holds only in-frame ones; the method was immunoSEQ multiplex PCR. This sample has about 58,000 clones, with about 91% found just once. Source: CD4+ or CD8+ T cells sorted from blood, taken in a trial of the OX40 agonist ivuxolimab. The receptor source for this set is an adult with an advanced solid tumor such as melanoma, head and neck, liver or kidney cancer. Both conserved end residues are part of each CDR3. The D gene is left open where the match is weak. Not all rows give a size; the values are once, few, many and, for expanded clones, a class.

>TRBV7-8|14|NA|TRBJ2-2|NA
CASSLTENTGELFF
TGTGCCAGCAGCTTAACAGAGAACACCGGGGAGCTGTTTTTT
>TRBV30|16|NA|TRBJ1-5|NA
CAWSVPQVEVGQPQHF
TGTGCCTGGAGTGTACCCCAGGTCGAGGTAGGTCAGCCCCAGCATTTT
>TRBV7-9|14|NA|TRBJ1-3|NA
CASSLEYSGNTIYF
TGTGCCAGCAGCCTGGAGTACTCTGGAAACACCATATATTTT
>TRBV9|16|NA|TRBJ2-5|NA
CASSAYSGSEGETQYF
TGTGCCAGCAGCGCATACTCCGGGTCCGAGGGGGAGACCCAGTACTTC
>TRBV6-1|15|NA|TRBJ2-5|NA
CASSGGATRVETQYF
TGTGCCAGCAGTGGGGGGGCGACTAGGGTAGAGACCCAGTACTTC
>TRBV2|15|few|TRBJ1-5|NA
CASSSGIWGNQPQHF
TGTGCCAGCAGTTCGGGAATATGGGGAAATCAGCCCCAGCATTTT
>TRBV7-2|14|NA|TRBJ2-1|TRBD1
CATSGQGAKDEQFF
TGTGCCACTTCGGGACAGGGGGCGAAGGATGAGCAGTTCTTC
>TRBV19|14|NA|TRBJ2-7|NA
CASSMSRNSYEQYF
TGTGCCAGTAGTATGAGTCGAAACTCCTACGAGCAGTACTTC
>TRBV29-1|12|few|TRBJ2-1|NA
CSVTQGNNEQFF
TGCAGCGTTACACAGGGAAACAATGAGCAGTTCTTC
>TRBV12-5|14|once|TRBJ2-3|TRBD1
CASARDRNTDTQYF
TGTGCTAGTGCCAGGGACAGAAACACAGATACGCAGTATTTT
>TRBV6-1|14|NA|TRBJ2-1|TRBD2
CASRAGGSYNEQFF
TGTGCCAGCAGGGCGGGGGGGTCCTACAATGAGCAGTTCTTC
>TRBV6-5|15|NA|TRBJ2-7|TRBD2
CASSYEPSGAYEQYF
TGTGCCAGCAGTTACGAGCCTAGCGGTGCCTACGAGCAGTACTTC
>TRBV4-3|13|once|TRBJ1-1|NA
CASSLHRVGEAFF
TGCGCCAGCAGCTTACACAGGGTAGGGGAAGCTTTCTTT
>TRBV6-6|13|NA|TRBJ1-5|NA
CASSYGERSPQHF
TGTGCCAGCAGTTACGGGGAACGGTCGCCCCAGCATTTT
>TRBV19|17|NA|TRBJ2-2|TRBD1
CASSIDWGQGRTGELFF
TGTGCCAGTAGTATAGATTGGGGACAGGGAAGGACCGGGGAGCTGTTTTTT
>TRBV5-1|16|NA|TRBJ2-2|NA
CASSLESSENTGELFF
TGCGCCAGCAGCTTGGAGTCTAGCGAGAACACCGGGGAGCTGTTTTTT
>TRBV7-2|15|NA|TRBJ2-2|TRBD2
CASSEISGGTGELFF
TGTGCCAGCAGCGAAATTTCGGGGGGCACCGGGGAGCTGTTTTTT
>TRBV2|14|NA|TRBJ2-3|TRBD2
CASRVYGGTDTQYF
TGTGCCAGCAGGGTTTACGGGGGGACAGATACGCAGTATTTT
>TRBV19|13|NA|TRBJ2-1|NA
CASSQGTNNEQFF
TGTGCCAGTAGTCAGGGGACTAACAATGAGCAGTTCTTC
>TRBV11-2|12|NA|TRBJ2-5|NA
CASSSGRETQYF
TGTGCCAGCAGCTCGGGGAGGGAGACCCAGTACTTC
>TRBV4-1|15|few|TRBJ2-3|NA
CASSQDFTPTDTQYF
TGCGCCAGCAGCCAAGACTTTACCCCCACAGATACGCAGTATTTT
>TRBV30|13|few|TRBJ1-1|TRBD1
CAWSGQGGTEAFF
TGTGCCTGGAGTGGACAGGGCGGAACCGAAGCTTTCTTT
>TRBV12-5|16|NA|TRBJ2-4|NA
CASGLDAERVKNIQYF
TGTGCTAGTGGTTTGGACGCCGAGCGGGTCAAAAACATTCAGTACTTC
>TRBV7-3|14|once|TRBJ2-2|NA
CASSTQSNTGELFF
TGTGCCAGCAGCACACAGTCGAACACCGGGGAGCTGTTTTTT
>TRBV18|13|NA|TRBJ1-1|NA
CASSPGSNTEAFF
TGTGCCAGCTCACCCGGTTCCAACACTGAAGCTTTCTTT
>TRBV7-9|15|NA|TRBJ1-2|NA
CASTPGQHFFYGYTF
TGTGCCAGCACCCCAGGACAGCACTTTTTCTATGGCTACACCTTC
>TRBV28|17|once|TRBJ2-7|TRBD1
CASSPWTGGRLLYEQYF
TGTGCCAGCAGTCCCTGGACAGGGGGTCGCCTTCTCTACGAGCAGTACTTC
>TRBV2|13|NA|TRBJ1-5|NA
CASSDGGYQPQHF
TGTGCCAGCAGTGACGGCGGTTATCAGCCCCAGCATTTT
>TRBV9|18|NA|TRBJ1-2|NA
CASNPLGVNREANYGYTF
TGTGCCAGCAACCCTCTCGGGGTCAACCGAGAGGCTAACTATGGCTACACCTTC
>TRBV29-1|13|NA|TRBJ2-1|NA
CSVETGRYNEQFF
TGCAGCGTTGAAACAGGGAGATACAATGAGCAGTTCTTC
>TRBV7-8|17|NA|TRBJ2-1|TRBD2
CASSLVWLAGAYNEQFF
TGTGCCAGCAGCTTAGTGTGGCTAGCGGGAGCATACAATGAGCAGTTCTTC
>TRBV6-1|15|NA|TRBJ2-5|NA
CASSQIQGLQETQYF
TGTGCCAGCAGTCAAATACAGGGTCTACAAGAGACCCAGTACTTC
>TRBV5-8|16|NA|TRBJ2-1|TRBD2
CASSPGERGADNEQFF
TGTGCCAGCAGCCCCGGGGAGCGGGGGGCCGACAATGAGCAGTTCTTC
>TRBV19|18|NA|TRBJ2-1|TRBD2
CASSISSPTSGRTHEQFF
TGTGCCAGTAGTATTTCCTCCCCGACTAGCGGGAGGACCCATGAGCAGTTCTTC
>TRBV4-1|17|once|TRBJ1-1|NA
CASSPQTRHIMNTEAFF
TGCGCCAGCAGCCCCCAAACACGTCACATTATGAACACTGAAGCTTTCTTT
>TRBV27|14|NA|TRBJ1-6|NA
CASSLQGASSPLHF
TGTGCCAGCAGTTTACAAGGGGCGTCTTCACCCCTCCACTTT